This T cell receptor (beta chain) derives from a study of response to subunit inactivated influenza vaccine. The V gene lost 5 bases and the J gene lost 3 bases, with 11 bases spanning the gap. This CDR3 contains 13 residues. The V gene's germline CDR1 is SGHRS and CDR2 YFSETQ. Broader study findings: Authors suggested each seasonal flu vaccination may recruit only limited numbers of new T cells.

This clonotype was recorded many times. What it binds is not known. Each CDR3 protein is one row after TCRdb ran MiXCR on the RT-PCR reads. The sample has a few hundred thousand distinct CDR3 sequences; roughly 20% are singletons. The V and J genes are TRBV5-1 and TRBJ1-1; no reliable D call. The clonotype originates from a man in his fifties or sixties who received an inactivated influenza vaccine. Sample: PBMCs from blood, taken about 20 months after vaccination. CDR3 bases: TGCGCCAGCAGTGAGTATGGATACACTGAAGCTTTCTTT. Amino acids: CASSEYGYTEAFF.